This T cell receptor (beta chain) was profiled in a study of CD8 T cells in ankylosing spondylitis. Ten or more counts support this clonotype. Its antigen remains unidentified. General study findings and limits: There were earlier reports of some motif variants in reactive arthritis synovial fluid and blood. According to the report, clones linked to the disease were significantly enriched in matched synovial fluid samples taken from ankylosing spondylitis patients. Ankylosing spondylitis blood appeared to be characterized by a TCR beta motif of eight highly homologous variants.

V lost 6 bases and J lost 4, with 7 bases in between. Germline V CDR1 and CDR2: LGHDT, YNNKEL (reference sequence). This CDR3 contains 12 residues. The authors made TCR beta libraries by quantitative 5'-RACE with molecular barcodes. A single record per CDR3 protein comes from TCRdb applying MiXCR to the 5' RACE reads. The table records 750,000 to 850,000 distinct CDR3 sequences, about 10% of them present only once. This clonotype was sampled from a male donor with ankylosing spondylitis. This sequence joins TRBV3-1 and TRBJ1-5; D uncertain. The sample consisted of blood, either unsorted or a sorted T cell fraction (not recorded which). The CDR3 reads CASRLGNQPQHF. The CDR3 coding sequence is TGTGCCAGCAGGTTGGGAAATCAGCCCCAGCATTTT.